This T cell receptor (beta chain) is drawn from a study of regulatory T cells in long-lasting Graves disease. Overall study results and limits: TCR diversity was lower in persistent Graves' patients (versus newly diagnosed ones).

The CDR3 extends over 14 amino acids. J lost 3 bases, V lost 7 bases, and 3 bases had no gene match. CDR1 and CDR2 from the germline V gene are MNHNS and SASEGT. TCR beta libraries were built with iRepertoire HTBI primers and Arm-PCR of CDR3 regions. MiXCR, applied by TCRdb to the multiplex PCR reads, yields one record per CDR3 protein. In the table there are 420,000 or so distinct CDR3 sequences, approximately 16% of which are singletons. The time point denotes: newly diagnosed GD, antithyroid drugs for less than 3 months. RNA isolated from PBMCs was used to make the TCR library. Of note for this clonotype: Its antigen remains unidentified.

These data were likewise used in another study, on T cells in Graves' hyperthyroidism and ophthalmopathy. From that study: TCR CDR3 regions were first amplified by RT-PCR with HTBI primers. Appearing also in blood were most of the thyroid clonotypes expanded above 0.001. A model using 13 V-J features told ophthalmopathy apart from stable hyperthyroidism.

The chain is built from TRBV6-1 and TRBJ2-2; TRBD2 matches 9 bases. This receptor was obtained from a woman between 18 and 30 years old with Graves disease. The sequencing used peripheral blood mononuclear cells (PBMCs), collected at new diagnosis, from a patient treated with antithyroid drugs. CDR3 amino acids: CASMLAGHTGELFF. The CDR3 coding sequence is TGTGCCAGCATGCTAGCGGGACACACCGGGGAGCTGTTTTTT.